Each of the 17 T cell receptor beta chains below was sequenced from the same sample in a study of Graves' ophthalmopathy and Graves' hyperthyroidism. The sequenced template was RNA, covering the TCR beta CDR3 region. An opening RT-PCR round employed HTBI primers and preceded a second-round multiplex PCR. MiXCR was run by TCRdb on the multiplex PCR reads, yielding one entry per CDR3 protein. The table lists 600,000 to 700,000 distinct CDR3 sequences, more than 40% of them singletons. The sample taken for sequencing was peripheral blood. The source is an adult man with Graves' ophthalmopathy.

The chain is built from TRBV5-1 and TRBJ2-7; 10 nucleotides align to TRBD1. CDR1 SGHRS and CDR2 YFSETQ come from the germline V gene. The length of the CDR3 is 16 residues. The V gene end was trimmed by 0 bases and the J gene end by 4 bases; junction bases not matched to a gene: 7. The CDR3 spells CASSLDRGQGWYEQYF. The DNA for the CDR3 is TGCGCCAGCAGCTTGGACCGGGGACAGGGGTGGTACGAGCAGTACTTC.

Comment on this clonotype: One base away lies a much larger clone, so this may be a sequencing read error. DNA for the CDR3: TGTGCCGGCAGCTTACCAACTAGCTCCGGGGAGCTGTTTTTT. Protein: CAGSLPTSSGELFF. The chain is built from TRBV19 and TRBJ2-2; the D gene is possibly TRBD2 (6 bases). With 11 bases removed from V and 6 bases from J, the gap between germline ends came to 19 bases. This CDR3 has 14 residues. The germline CDR1 and CDR2 sequences are LNHDA and SQIVND (reference sequence).

The chain links TRBV19 to TRBJ1-3; maybe TRBD1 (5 bases). This CDR3 is built from 12 residues. V was trimmed by 6 bases and J by 4 bases, leaving 7 bases between them. The germline V gene has CDR1 LNHDA and CDR2 SQIVND (reference sequence). This chain's CDR3 is CASSHRGNTIYF. DNA of the CDR3: TGTGCCAGTAGCCACAGGGGAAACACCATATATTTT. The full variable domain, with the rest looked up from reference TRBV19 and TRBJ1-3, is DGGITQSPKYLFRKEGQNVTLSCEQNLNHDAMYWYRQDPGQGLRLIYYSQIVNDFQKGDIAEGYSVSREKKESFPLTVTSAQKNPTAFYLCASSHRGNTIYFGEGSWLTVV.

The gene calls are TRBV25-1 and TRBJ1-3; D gene unclear. The V end was cut by 3 bases, the J end by 0 bases, with 6 bases between. This CDR3 has 14 amino acids. Germline CDR1 is MGHDK and CDR2 is SYGVNS. The CDR3 DNA reads as TGTGCCAGCAGTGAGGCGGCCTCTGGAAACACCATATATTTT. Its translation is CASSEAASGNTIYF.

The rearrangement uses TRBV25-1 and TRBJ1-2; D not resolved. Trimming removed 4 bases from V and 12 bases from J, with 21 bases in between. The CDR3 contains 14 residues. Per the germline V gene, CDR1 is MGHDK and CDR2 is SYGVNS. This CDR3 reads CASSGYGRNSGNTF. Here the CDR3 DNA reads TGTGCCAGCAGTGGCTACGGACGTAACTCTGGAAACACCTTC.

This clonotype came up a few times. The rearrangement links TRBV19 to TRBJ1-1; 9 bases are a match to TRBD1. Germline CDR1 and CDR2: LNHDA and SQIVND (reference sequence). There are 15 residues in the CDR3. Trimming took 2 bases from V and 1 from J; bases not matched to a gene: 2. CDR3 sequence (DNA): TGTGCCAGTAGTATATCGACAGGGGGGAACACTGAAGCTTTCTTT. It specifies CASSISTGGNTEAFF.

This clonotype was detected many times. This rearrangement joins TRBV15 to TRBJ2-7; D is uncertain. Trimming left V 0 bases short and J 3 bases short, with 12 bases between. This CDR3 has 15 amino acids. Germline V gene data show CDR1 as LNHNV and CDR2 as YYDKDF (reference sequence). CDR3 DNA: TGTGCCACCAGCAGAGATAGATCCAGGAGCTACGAGCAGTACTTC. This translates into CATSRDRSRSYEQYF.

This chain joins TRBV7-8 and TRBJ1-4; the match to TRBD1 covers 8 bases. The V and J ends lost 6 bases and 12 bases, in that order; junction bases with no gene match: 9. This CDR3 is 13 amino acids long. In germline, CDR1 is SGHVS, CDR2 FQNEAQ. The CDR3 sequence: CASSYSIRGQLFF. The CDR3 DNA reads as TGTGCCAGCAGTTACTCCATCAGGGGGCAACTGTTTTTT.

This clonotype was counted ten times or more. The chain couples TRBV12-3 or TRBV12-4 to TRBJ1-6; D gene ambiguous. CDR3 size: 14 residues. The V gene lost 2 bases and the J gene lost 9 bases, with 11 bases spanning the gap. This chain's CDR3 is CASSLREGSSPLHF. CDR3 coding DNA: TGTGCCAGCAGTTTACGGGAGGGAAGTTCACCCCTCCACTTT.

The CDR3 DNA follows: TGCAGCGTTAATGGACAGGGGGAGACCCAGTACTTC. Translating it yields CSVNGQGETQYF. The chain links TRBV29-1 to TRBJ2-5; the match to TRBD1 covers 9 bases. This CDR3 has 12 amino acids. CDR1 and CDR2 (germline): SQVTM, ANQGSEA. After removal of 5 bases from V and 5 bases from J, the junction contained 3 bases not matched to a gene.

In this sample, this clonotype turned up many times. This chain uses TRBV19 with TRBJ1-1, with no clear D. V was clipped by 0 bases and J by 2 bases, with 10 bases between them. Germline lookup yields CDR1 LNHDA and CDR2 SQIVND (reference sequence). The CDR3 totals 15 residues. The CDR3, as DNA: TGTGCCAGTAGTATAGAACTAGGCAGAAACACTGAAGCTTTCTTT. Protein sequence: CASSIELGRNTEAFF. The complete variable domain, with remaining parts taken from reference TRBV19 and TRBJ1-1, reads DGGITQSPKYLFRKEGQNVTLSCEQNLNHDAMYWYRQDPGQGLRLIYYSQIVNDFQKGDIAEGYSVSREKKESFPLTVTSAQKNPTAFYLCASSIELGRNTEAFFGQGTRLTVV.

To note about this clonotype: A single base separates this from a much larger clone, so it may be a read error. The chain links TRBV7-8 to TRBJ2-5, with D possibly matching TRBD2 (6 bases). CDR3 length equals 17 residues. V lost 1 base to trimming and J lost 1 base, with 16 bases between them. CDR1 is SGHVS and CDR2 is FQNEAQ in the germline V gene. CDR3 amino acids: CASSLGWGRDSQETQYF. DNA for the CDR3: TGTGCCAGCAGCTTAGGGTGGGGCAGGGACTCCCAAGAGACCCAGTACTTC.

This clonotype appeared many times. The chain links TRBV4-2 to TRBJ2-7, with 8 nucleotides matching TRBD1. This CDR3 has 16 residues. The junction had 9 bases not matched to a gene; V was cut back by 3 bases and J by 2 bases. The germline gives CDR1 LGHNA, CDR2 YNFKEQ. The CDR3 bases are TGTGCCAGCAGCCAGTTGTCCGGGACAGGCACCTACGAGCAGTACTTC. Amino acids: CASSQLSGTGTYEQYF.

This clonotype was picked up many times. V is TRBV11-3 and J is TRBJ1-1, with unresolved D. V shed 3 bases and J shed 1 base, with 3 bases lying between them. The CDR3 loop spans 12 amino acids. In germline, CDR1 is SGHNT, CDR2 YENEEA. The CDR3 region is CASSFSNTEAFF. The CDR3, as DNA: TGTGCCAGCAGCTTCTCGAACACTGAAGCTTTCTTT.

This clonotype was observed many times. The CDR3, as DNA: TGTGCCAGCAGCACCGGACTAGCGGGAGGGAAGGCCGGGGAGCTGTTTTTT. This sequence encodes CASSTGLAGGKAGELFF. The chain carries TRBV7-9 and TRBJ2-2, with 15 positions matching TRBD2. J lost 6 bases, V lost 5 bases, and 7 bases had no gene match. The CDR3 runs 17 residues. The germline V gene encodes CDR1 SEHNR and CDR2 FQNEAQ (reference sequence).

This clonotype was picked up many times. The chain employs TRBV2 and TRBJ2-2; D perhaps matches TRBD1 (5 bases). V lost 8 bases, J lost 14 bases, and 12 bases lay in between. CDR3 size: 10 residues. CDR1 is SNHLY and CDR2 is FYNNEI in the germline V gene. Here the CDR3 DNA reads TGTGCCAGCTCGGGCAGGGTTCTGTTTTTT. It encodes CASSGRVLFF.

This clonotype showed up many times. This rearrangement joins TRBV10-3 to TRBJ1-1; no reliable D call. CDR1 is ENHRY, CDR2 SYGVKD, per germline. V was pared by 4 bases and J by 3 bases, with 9 bases between. This CDR3 spans 13 amino acids. Here the CDR3 reads CAISGEMDTEAFF. For the CDR3, the DNA is TGTGCCATCAGTGGGGAAATGGACACTGAAGCTTTCTTT.